The 7 T cell receptor beta chains presented below share a single source sample, sequenced in a study of shared clonotypes between healthy human individuals. Clones were sequenced by immunoSEQ multiplex PCR, and TCRdb holds only the in-frame ones, with some missing. The table records just over 2,000,000 clones, 90% to 95% of them present only once. Material: naive CD4+ T cells sorted from blood. The sample's subset: CD45RA+ positively selected. These receptors were taken from a man in his late teens or twenties in good health.

The V and J genes are TRBV6-1 and TRBJ1-1; a weak D match, TRBD1 (5 bases). Trimming left V 2 bases short and J 11 bases short, with 6 bases between. Germline values: CDR1 MNHNS, CDR2 SASEGT. The CDR3 extends over 10 amino acids. The CDR3, as DNA: TGTGCCAGCAGTGAACCAGGGGCTTTCTTT. Translated: CASSEPGAFF.

V usage is TRBV6-5 and J usage is TRBJ2-1, with D tentatively TRBD2 (5 bases). V was shortened by 5 bases and J by 7 bases, with 18 bases between the two germline ends. The CDR3 consists of 15 residues. Looked up from germline, CDR1 is MNHEY and CDR2 is SVGAGI. DNA of the CDR3: TGTGCCAGCAGTCTCCCCGGGCTAGCCAAGAATGAGCAGTTCTTC. Its protein product is CASSLPGLAKNEQFF.

CDR3 bases: TGTGCCAGCTCATACGGGGACACTGAAGCTTTCTTT. Encoded protein: CASSYGDTEAFF. This rearrangement joins TRBV18 to TRBJ1-1; no firm D call. Germline CDR1 KGHSH, CDR2 LQKENI. V was cut by 5 bases and J by 3 bases, with 7 bases left in between. The CDR3 has 12 amino acids.

Regarding this clone: The same CDR3 can be traced to other DNA sequences in this sample. The V call is TRBV30, the J call TRBJ2-7, with D possibly being TRBD2 (6 bases). CDR1 and CDR2 from the germline V gene are GTSNPN and SVGIG (reference sequence). V was cut by 0 bases and J by 4 bases, with 7 bases left in between. The CDR3 has 12 amino acids. The CDR3: CAWSVGTYEQYF. CDR3 sequence (DNA): TGTGCCTGGAGTGTAGGGACTTACGAGCAGTACTTC.

This clone was seen only once. The chain couples TRBV6-5 to TRBJ2-5; D perhaps matches TRBD1 (5 bases). CDR1 and CDR2 (germline): MNHEY, SVGAGI. V lost 2 bases and J lost 2, with 9 bases in between. The CDR3 length is 14 residues. The CDR3 coding sequence is TGTGCCAGCAGTTACGGGGCTCTACAAGAGACCCAGTACTTC. Protein product: CASSYGALQETQYF.

The V gene is TRBV10-3, the J gene TRBJ1-1, with D unresolved. This CDR3 comprises 15 residues. V gave up 0 bases and J gave up 1 base, with 9 bases separating them. Per the germline V gene, CDR1 is ENHRY and CDR2 is SYGVKD. CDR3 in amino acids: CAISESATSNTEAFF. DNA of the CDR3: TGTGCCATCAGTGAGTCGGCCACCTCGAACACTGAAGCTTTCTTT.

A note on this clone: The same CDR3 also results from other DNA sequences found in this sample. This chain joins TRBV18 and TRBJ2-7; TRBD1 aligns across 7 bases. Germline trimming cut 3 bases from V and 3 bases from J; bases unmatched to any gene: 5. Germline V gives CDR1 KGHSH, CDR2 LQKENI. The CDR3 contains 14 residues. CDR3 in DNA: TGTGCCAGCTCACCCTCCGGGGACAGCTACGAGCAGTACTTC. It specifies CASSPSGDSYEQYF.